The source of this TCR beta chain is a study of T cell responses to AZD1222 COVID-19 vaccine. The ends were cut back, 6 bases at V and 1 base at J, with 17 bases in the middle. The CDR3 is 16 residues long. Germline loops: CDR1 SGHNT, CDR2 YYREEE (reference sequence). Measured with immunoSEQ multiplex PCR; TCRdb has only the in-frame clones, and not every one. There are roughly 100,000 clones in the sample; 88% occur only once, and around 9% lies in the top ten. Worth noting for this clone: Its matching antigen is unknown.

Overall study results and limits: Just 5 to 7 AZD1222 recipients were seropositive at baseline. Donors were mostly white British, more females; clonal diversity possibly underestimated. Dominant CD4 TCR responses targeted spike regions 160-218 and 743-854.

The chain couples TRBV5-4 to TRBJ1-5; D not certain. This receptor was taken from an adult in good health. The sequenced sample was peripheral blood, obtained on day 0 of AZD1222 vaccination. As DNA, the CDR3 is TGTGCCAGCACCGACGCTTGGGTGACGAGCAATCAGCCCCAGCATTTT. Translating gives CASTDAWVTSNQPQHF.